This T cell receptor (beta chain) was retrieved from a study of T cells in Graves' hyperthyroidism and ophthalmopathy. Study results and caveats: Most thyroid clonotypes expanded above 0.001 were also detected in blood.

It was RNA transcripts that yielded the amplified TCR beta CDR3 regions. The HTBI primer set drove a first-round RT-PCR of the TCR CDR3. In TCRdb, the multiplex PCR reads were re-called with MiXCR into one record per CDR3 protein. Of about 760,000 distinct CDR3 sequences in the sample, about 35% were seen once. The CDR3 runs 16 residues. CDR1 and CDR2 from the germline V gene are LNHDA and SQIVND (reference sequence). V lost 9 bases to trimming and J lost 4 bases; unmatched junction nucleotides: 10. This clonotype has just a few counts. Antigen unknown. The clonotype comes from a woman aged 40 to 50 with Graves' hyperthyroidism. The chain carries TRBV19 and TRBJ2-2; TRBD1 aligns across 11 bases. Input material: blood. The CDR3 sequence is CASQRTGGFGTGELFF. The CDR3 nucleotides read TGTGCCAGCCAAAGGACAGGGGGCTTTGGCACCGGGGAGCTGTTTTTT.